Each of the 29 T cell receptor beta chains below was sequenced from the same sample in a study of OX40 agonist ivuxolimab in advanced cancers. Assay: immunoSEQ multiplex PCR; the TCRdb copy retains only in-frame clones and omits some. Of approximately 67,000 clones listed, 75% to 95% are singletons. Here the sequenced sample was CD4+ or CD8+ T cells sorted from blood, taken in a trial of the OX40 agonist ivuxolimab. The receptor source for this set is an adult with an advanced solid tumor such as melanoma, head and neck, liver or kidney cancer.

V and J are TRBV9 and TRBJ2-5; 7 positions match TRBD2. The CDR3 spans 13 residues. V lost 0 bases to trimming and J lost 4 bases; unmatched junction nucleotides: 0. Germline values: CDR1 SGDLS, CDR2 YYNGEE. The CDR3 bases are TGTGCCAGCAGCGTAGCGGGGGGAGAGACCCAGTACTTC. Amino acid sequence: CASSVAGGETQYF.

The CDR3 loop reads CASSQDGPEGDEQFF. The CDR3 DNA reads TGCGCCAGCAGCCAAGATGGACCCGAGGGCGATGAGCAGTTCTTC. V and J are TRBV4-3 and TRBJ2-1; perhaps TRBD2 as D (5 bases). This CDR3 contains 15 residues. V gave up 0 bases and J gave up 8 bases, with 14 bases separating them. Germline values: CDR1 LGHNA, CDR2 YSLEER.

This chain uses TRBV13 with TRBJ2-7; D is possibly TRBD1 or TRBD2 (5 bases each). Germline V gene data show CDR1 as PRHDT and CDR2 as FYEKMQ (reference sequence). The CDR3 is made up of 14 amino acids. V was clipped by 5 bases and J by 2 bases, with 13 bases between them. The chain's CDR3 is CASSVSGRTYEQYF. In DNA, the CDR3 is TGTGCCAGCAGCGTCTCAGGGAGAACCTACGAGCAGTACTTC.

This chain links TRBV6-5 with TRBJ1-5; possible D gene TRBD1, 5 bases. From germline, CDR1 is MNHEY and CDR2 SVGAGI. Deletions cut 0 bases from V and 4 bases from J, with 10 bases between. This CDR3 has 15 residues. This CDR3 is CASSYSGQGNQPQHF. The CDR3 nucleotides read TGTGCCAGCAGTTACTCCGGTCAGGGTAATCAGCCCCAGCATTTT.

V and J are TRBV19 and TRBJ1-2; D not resolved. The CDR3 extends over 13 amino acids. V lost 3 bases and J 4 bases, leaving 9 bases between the germline ends. The germline CDR1 and CDR2 sequences are LNHDA and SQIVND (reference sequence). CDR3 coding DNA: TGTGCCAGTAGTATTGCCTCCTCCTATGGCTACACCTTC. Protein sequence: CASSIASSYGYTF. Using reference TRBV19 and TRBJ1-2 for the parts outside the CDR3, the full variable domain is DGGITQSPKYLFRKEGQNVTLSCEQNLNHDAMYWYRQDPGQGLRLIYYSQIVNDFQKGDIAEGYSVSREKKESFPLTVTSAQKNPTAFYLCASSIASSYGYTFGSGTRLTVV.

The V and J genes are TRBV7-2 and TRBJ1-2; D is ambiguous. The V gene lost 3 bases and the J gene lost 6 bases, with 17 bases spanning the gap. The V gene's germline CDR1 is SGHTA and CDR2 FQGNSA. The CDR3 contains 15 residues. CDR3 residues: CASSLSGPRYDGYTF. In nucleotides, the CDR3 is TGTGCCAGCAGCTTGAGCGGCCCGAGGTATGATGGCTACACCTTC.

This sequence joins TRBV5-8 and TRBJ1-1, with TRBD1 matching 7 bases. Germline V gene sequence: CDR1 SGHTS, CDR2 YDEGEE. The CDR3 has 12 residues. Trimming took 5 bases from V and 8 from J; bases not matched to a gene: 6. CDR3 protein: CASSPRQGEAFF. The CDR3 coding sequence is TGTGCCAGCAGTCCTAGACAGGGAGAAGCTTTCTTT.

The rearrangement joins TRBV19 to TRBJ2-1, with 8 positions matching TRBD2. Germline V gives CDR1 LNHDA, CDR2 SQIVND (reference sequence). V gave up 5 bases and J gave up 5 bases; unmatched junction bases: 14. This CDR3 is 17 amino acids long. The CDR3 DNA reads TGTGCCAGTAGTTTAATGGCGGGAGGAACGTCCGACAATGAGCAGTTCTTC. Amino acids: CASSLMAGGTSDNEQFF.

The J gene is TRBJ2-7, the V gene TRBV6-1; possibly TRBD2 for D (5 bases). CDR1 is MNHNS, CDR2 SASEGT, per germline. V lost 2 bases, J lost 3 bases, and 20 bases lay in between. The CDR3 contains 17 residues. The CDR3 coding sequence is TGTGCCAGCAGTGAACCTCGGGGAGCGGTCCTATTCTACGAGCAGTACTTC. This codes for CASSEPRGAVLFYEQYF.

The CDR3 sequence: CASSTRGSGRYEQYF. DNA for the CDR3: TGTGCCAGCAGTACCCGGGGTAGCGGGAGATACGAGCAGTACTTC. V usage is TRBV27 and J usage is TRBJ2-7, with 9 nucleotides matching TRBD2. This CDR3 spans 15 amino acids. The ends lost 5 bases at V and 4 bases at J; junction bases unmatched: 9. Germline V gene data show CDR1 as MNHEY and CDR2 as SMNVEV (reference sequence).

The chain uses TRBV28 and TRBJ2-7, with D perhaps being TRBD1 or TRBD2 (5 bases each). Germline V lookup: CDR1 MDHEN, CDR2 SYDVKM. The CDR3 spans 15 residues. V was shortened by 8 bases and J by 4 bases, with 21 bases between the two germline ends. The CDR3 DNA sequence: TGTGCCAGCGACCACTGGGACGGAGCCTTATACGAGCAGTACTTC. Its protein is CASDHWDGALYEQYF.

The rearrangement uses TRBV6-6 and TRBJ2-3; TRBD2 matches 8 bases. Losses at the gene ends were 2 bases for V and 1 base for J; bases not matched to a gene: 5. The CDR3 contains 16 residues. The germline V gene encodes CDR1 MNHNY and CDR2 SVGAGI (reference sequence). In DNA form, the CDR3 reads TGTGCCAGCAGTTACCCCTATAGCGGGGGCACAGATACGCAGTATTTT. Translated: CASSYPYSGGTDTQYF.

This clone was picked up one time. This rearrangement joins TRBV27 to TRBJ2-7; possibly TRBD2 for D (6 bases). The CDR3 contains 17 residues. The germline CDR1 and CDR2 sequences are MNHEY and SMNVEV (reference sequence). V lost 7 bases, J lost 3 bases, and 25 bases lay in between. The CDR3 DNA sequence: TGTGCCAGCACCTCTCTCGCTACTAGCAACGGAAACTACGAGCAGTACTTC. This encodes CASTSLATSNGNYEQYF.

The chain joins TRBV18 to TRBJ2-7; 7 bases align to TRBD1. V shed 5 bases, J shed 0 bases, and the junction held 7 bases outside the gene matches. The CDR3 contains 15 residues. Germline values: CDR1 KGHSH, CDR2 LQKENI. CDR3 residues: CASSSIRDSSYEQYF. The CDR3 coding sequence is TGTGCCAGCTCATCGATCCGGGACAGCTCCTACGAGCAGTACTTC.

This chain uses TRBV14 with TRBJ2-1; 9 nucleotides agree with TRBD2. Per germline, CDR1 SGHDN and CDR2 FVKESK. Losses at the gene ends were 1 base for V and 6 bases for J; bases not matched to a gene: 4. This CDR3 is 15 amino acids long. The DNA of the CDR3 is TGTGCCAGCAGCCAAGTGCTAGCGGGGACCAATGAGCAGTTCTTC. It is translated as CASSQVLAGTNEQFF.

V usage is TRBV25-1 and J usage is TRBJ1-1; possible D gene TRBD1, 5 bases. This CDR3 is 14 amino acids long. Trimming removed 1 base from V and 3 bases from J, with 9 bases in between. The V gene's germline CDR1 is MGHDK and CDR2 SYGVNS. The CDR3 region is CASSEWDGYTEAFF. The CDR3 DNA sequence: TGTGCCAGCAGTGAATGGGACGGATACACTGAAGCTTTCTTT. Filled out from reference TRBV25-1 and TRBJ1-1, the complete variable domain reads EADIYQTPRYLVIGTGKKITLECSQTMGHDKMYWYQQDPGMELHLIHYSYGVNSTEKGDLSSESTVSRIRTEHFPLTLESARPSHTSQYLCASSEWDGYTEAFFGQGTRLTVV.

The rearrangement uses TRBV9 and TRBJ1-1; D unclear. CDR3 length: 15 amino acids. V gave up 4 bases and J gave up 3 bases, with 16 bases separating them. Per germline, CDR1 SGDLS and CDR2 YYNGEE. The CDR3: CASSSPGESDTEAFF. CDR3 coding DNA: TGTGCCAGCAGCTCCCCAGGTGAATCGGACACTGAAGCTTTCTTT.

The J gene is TRBJ1-2, the V gene TRBV7-3; D gene ambiguous. The V and J ends lost 4 bases and 8 bases respectively, with 14 bases between them. The CDR3 length is 13 residues. CDR1 is SGHTA and CDR2 is FQGTGA in the germline V gene. The CDR3 protein is CASSSGPGGGYTF. Here the CDR3 DNA reads TGTGCCAGCAGCTCTGGCCCGGGCGGCGGCTACACCTTC.

The V gene is TRBV13, the J gene TRBJ1-5; 7 nucleotides match TRBD1. Trimming cost V 4 bases and J 1 base; bases outside gene matches: 4. The germline V gene has CDR1 PRHDT and CDR2 FYEKMQ (reference sequence). The CDR3 extends over 15 amino acids. The CDR3 nucleotides are TGTGCCAGCAGCTCCGCGACAGGGAGCAATCAGCCCCAGCATTTT. It encodes CASSSATGSNQPQHF.

Points on this clone: Other DNA sequences in this specimen translate into the identical CDR3. In nucleotides, the CDR3 is TGTGCCAGCAGCTTGCCCCTAAGGGAGCTGTTTTTT. This codes for CASSLPLRELFF. V usage is TRBV11-2 and J usage is TRBJ2-2; D is unresolved. Germline values: CDR1 SGHAT, CDR2 FQNNGV. The CDR3 sequence is 12 residues long. V dropped 3 bases and J dropped 9 bases, with 8 bases sitting between them.

The V and J genes are TRBV11-2 and TRBJ1-1; D uncertain. This CDR3 comprises 15 residues. V shed 5 bases and J shed 5 bases, with 18 bases lying between them. Germline V gene sequence: CDR1 SGHAT, CDR2 FQNNGV. DNA for the CDR3: TGTGCCAGCAGCGGATTTGACGGCACGTGGACTGAAGCTTTCTTT. Its translation: CASSGFDGTWTEAFF. Full variable domain (remainder filled in from reference TRBV11-2 and TRBJ1-1): EAGVAQSPRYKIIEKRQSVAFWCNPISGHATLYWYQQILGQGPKLLIQFQNNGVVDDSQLPKDRFSAERLKGVDSTLKIQPAKLEDSAVYLCASSGFDGTWTEAFFGQGTRLTVV.

The CDR3 bases are TGTGCCAGCAGTTTGTCTTCGTATGCAGATACGCAGTATTTT. Residues: CASSLSSYADTQYF. The rearrangement links TRBV27 to TRBJ2-3; D unclear. CDR3 length equals 14 residues. V lost 3 bases and J 4 bases, leaving 11 bases between the germline ends. CDR1 and CDR2 (germline): MNHEY, SMNVEV (reference sequence).

The V call is TRBV6-6, the J call TRBJ1-5, with 7 bases identical to TRBD1. Trimming took 0 bases from V and 6 from J; bases not matched to a gene: 2. The length of the CDR3 is 14 residues. CDR1 is MNHNY and CDR2 is SVGAGI in the germline V gene (reference sequence). CDR3 in amino acids: CASSYSTGSQPQHF. The CDR3 coding sequence is TGTGCCAGCAGTTACTCGACAGGGAGTCAGCCCCAGCATTTT.

The genes are TRBV30 and TRBJ2-7; possibly TRBD1 or TRBD2 for D (6 bases each). The length of the CDR3 is 12 residues. The germline V and J ends were trimmed by 4 bases and 3 bases, with 10 bases remaining between them. Germline V gene data show CDR1 as GTSNPN and CDR2 as SVGIG (reference sequence). The CDR3 sequence: CAWTKGGYEQYF. For the CDR3, the DNA is TGTGCCTGGACCAAGGGGGGCTACGAGCAGTACTTC.

The chain employs TRBV6-6 and TRBJ1-1; D gene unclear. The V gene's germline CDR1 is MNHNY and CDR2 SVGAGI (reference sequence). Trimming took off 4 bases at V and 3 bases at J, with 15 bases between the two ends. The CDR3 sequence is 15 residues long. DNA for the CDR3: TGTGCCAGCAGTTTGGTCGATCAGGCATACACTGAAGCTTTCTTT. Translation: CASSLVDQAYTEAFF.

CDR3 amino acids: CASSLGIAGDEREFF. CDR3 nucleotides: TGTGCCAGCAGCTTAGGGATAGCGGGAGACGAGCGCGAGTTCTTC. The V gene is TRBV7-3, the J gene TRBJ2-1; TRBD2 matches 9 bases. Germline V gives CDR1 SGHTA, CDR2 FQGTGA. J gave up 14 bases and V 2 bases, and 13 bases lay outside the gene matches. The CDR3 totals 15 residues.

The rearrangement joins TRBV11-2 to TRBJ1-6; a weak D match, TRBD1 (6 bases). Looked up from germline, CDR1 is SGHAT and CDR2 is FQNNGV. The CDR3 is 15 residues long. The ends were cut back, 5 bases at V and 10 bases at J, with 18 bases in the middle. The CDR3 DNA follows: TGTGCCAGCAGCCTAAATAGGGGGGCAAGCTCACCCCTCCACTTT. Encoded protein: CASSLNRGASSPLHF.

The chain employs TRBV5-6 and TRBJ2-7, with 8 bases lining up with TRBD2. From germline, CDR1 is SGHDT and CDR2 YYEEEE. This CDR3 region has 17 residues. The J segment lost 5 bases and the V segment lost 3 bases, leaving 16 bases of the junction unmatched. CDR3 DNA: TGTGCCAGCAGCTCCTTTGGGCGGGGGGTCCGGGGTGACGAGCAGTACTTC. Its translation is CASSSFGRGVRGDEQYF.

The chain employs TRBV27 and TRBJ2-7, with TRBD1 matching over 8 bases. The germline V gene has CDR1 MNHEY and CDR2 SMNVEV (reference sequence). The J segment lost 5 bases and the V segment lost 3 bases, leaving 6 bases of the junction unmatched. The CDR3 extends over 14 amino acids. CDR3 in DNA: TGTGCCAGCAGTTTCCGCGACAGGGGCAACGAGCAGTACTTC. The encoded protein is CASSFRDRGNEQYF.